The clone carrying this TCR beta chain has ten or more counts. Its antigen remains unidentified. Sequencing libraries for TCR beta were prepared with iRepertoire HTBI primers and Arm-PCR of CDR3 regions. TCRdb used MiXCR to reprocess the multiplex PCR reads, holding one entry per CDR3 protein. There are fewer than 650,000 distinct CDR3 sequences in the sample; approximately 16% occur only once, and around 12% lies in the top ten. As for time point: newly diagnosed GD, antithyroid drugs for less than 3 months. Following extraction of RNA from PBMCs, that RNA was used to make the TCR library. EDTA tubes received approximately 10 milliliters of drawn peripheral blood. This sample was included in a study of regulatory T cells in long-lasting Graves disease. Trimming left V 2 bases short and J 10 bases short, with 21 bases between. Germline assignment: CDR1 MNHEY and CDR2 SMNVEV (reference sequence). This CDR3 comprises 16 residues.

General study findings and limits: Patients whose Graves' disease persisted exhibited lower TCR diversity than those newly diagnosed. Whereas 900 to 1,000 public clonotypes were shared by new patients, persistent patients shared more, at approximately 2,700.

The same data also went into a second study, on T cells in Graves' hyperthyroidism and ophthalmopathy. This second study notes: Within blood appeared most thyroid clonotypes that had expanded above 0.001.

The receptor was isolated from a man aged 18 to 29 with Graves disease. The sequencing used peripheral blood mononuclear cells (PBMCs), collected at new diagnosis, from a patient treated with antithyroid drugs. The chain employs TRBV27 and TRBJ2-1; the D is unclear. CDR3 loop: CASSLRATGQLLEQFF. CDR3 bases: TGTGCCAGCAGTTTAAGGGCGACGGGTCAACTGTTAGAGCAGTTCTTC.